This T cell receptor (beta chain) was identified during a study of spatial heterogeneity in lung cancer. Time point reported: sample taken at primary tumor resection. There are many counts of this clonotype. TCRdb ran MiXCR on the 5' RACE reads and lists one entry per CDR3 protein. The data show roughly 38,000 distinct CDR3 sequences, with under 4% seen just once and about 36% held by the top ten. The CDR3 loop spans 22 amino acids. This TCR was recovered from a male donor with early-stage non-small cell lung cancer. The sample here was normal lung tissue next to the tumor, taken at surgery. The chain couples TRBV3-2 to TRBJ2-3; the table's D call TRBD1 went unverified against the DNA. TRBV3-2 is described as a pseudogene. CDR3 protein: CASSQDSWGQGGSGSWTDTQYF. CDR3 DNA sequence: TGTGCCAGCAGCCAAGATTCCTGGGGACAGGGAGGCTCTGGATCATGGACAGATACGCAGTATTTT.